This T cell receptor (beta chain) appears in the sequencing data of a study of shared clonotypes between healthy human individuals. As processed by the authors: Junction-only immunoSEQ data arrived without quality scores, meaning filtering differed. The protocol was immunoSEQ multiplex PCR, while the TCRdb copy is restricted to in-frame clones and leaves out a portion. That table supplies the V and J calls and clone size; D and trimming were determined from the DNA. The table has roughly 660,000 clones, around 90% seen once; the top ten hold around a third. V dropped 1 base and J dropped 4 bases, with 9 bases sitting between them. Germline V CDR1 and CDR2: SGDLS, YYNGEE. CDR3 length: 14 residues.

The chain is built from TRBV9 and TRBJ2-1; D ambiguous. The sequence derives from a man younger than 35 in good health. Some clones in this sample may be carry-over from other donors' samples. The sample comprised memory CD8+ T cells from PBMCs. Documented subset: CD45RO+ cells pooled with CCR7-negative TemRA cells. The CDR3 nucleotides read TGTGCCAGCAGCGTAAGCCCCGGGTACAATGAGCAGTTCTTC. Its protein product is CASSVSPGYNEQFF.